These T cell receptor beta chains were read from a single sample in a study of T cell responses to AZD1222 COVID-19 vaccine. Only in-frame clones appear in the TCRdb table, and some are missing; sequencing was by immunoSEQ multiplex PCR. The sample comprises roughly 80,000 clones, roughly 90% of which are singletons, and roughly 5% rests with the top ten. Sample: peripheral blood, taken on day 0 of MenACWY control vaccination. These receptors originate from an adult in good health. Both conserved end residues are part of each CDR3. A D gene is named only where the DNA matches it firmly. Rows may omit the clone size; those that give it use once, few, many or a size class.

v_call: TRBV10-3
cdr3_length: 16
clone_size: once
d_call: .
j_call: TRBJ1-3
cdr3_nt: TGTGCCATCAGTGAGTCTAGGTCCCTCTCTGGAAACACCATATATTTT
cdr3_aa: CAISESRSLSGNTIYF

v_call: TRBV7-9
cdr3_length: 15
clone_size: .
d_call: .
j_call: TRBJ2-2
cdr3_nt: TGTGCCAGCAGCCTGGACAGTAGAGCCACCGGGGAGCTGTTTTTT
cdr3_aa: CASSLDSRATGELFF

v_call: TRBV6-5
cdr3_length: 14
clone_size: .
d_call: .
j_call: TRBJ2-2
cdr3_nt: TGTGCCAGCAGTTACTCGACGTCTCCCGGGGAGCTGTTTTTT
cdr3_aa: CASSYSTSPGELFF

v_call: TRBV19
cdr3_length: 14
clone_size: .
d_call: TRBD1
j_call: TRBJ1-2
cdr3_nt: TGTGCCAGTAGTATGGCGGGACAGTACTATGGCTACACCTTC
cdr3_aa: CASSMAGQYYGYTF

v_call: TRBV10-1
cdr3_length: 10
clone_size: .
d_call: .
j_call: TRBJ2-1
cdr3_nt: TGCGCCAGCACTGTCAATGAGCAGTTCTTC
cdr3_aa: CASTVNEQFF

v_call: TRBV11-2
cdr3_length: 14
clone_size: .
d_call: TRBD1
j_call: TRBJ1-1
cdr3_nt: TGTGCCAGCAGGAAGGGGGCGGGGGCCACTGAAGCTTTCTTT
cdr3_aa: CASRKGAGATEAFF

v_call: TRBV4-2
cdr3_length: 14
clone_size: .
d_call: .
j_call: TRBJ2-7
cdr3_nt: TGTGCCAGCAGCCAAAACGACGGTTCCTACGAGCAGTACTTC
cdr3_aa: CASSQNDGSYEQYF

v_call: TRBV5-5
cdr3_length: 17
clone_size: .
d_call: TRBD2
j_call: TRBJ2-2
cdr3_nt: TGTGCCAGCAGCTGGCGGGGGACTAGCGGGTCTGCCGGGGAGCTGTTTTTT
cdr3_aa: CASSWRGTSGSAGELFF

v_call: TRBV6-5
cdr3_length: 15
clone_size: .
d_call: TRBD1
j_call: TRBJ1-5
cdr3_nt: TGTGCCAGCAGCTCGGGACAGGGTGCGGTTCAGCCCCAGCATTTT
cdr3_aa: CASSSGQGAVQPQHF

v_call: TRBV5-1
cdr3_length: 15
clone_size: .
d_call: .
j_call: TRBJ1-5
cdr3_nt: TGCGCCAGCAGCTTGGGAGAAAGTAGCAATCAGCCCCAGCATTTT
cdr3_aa: CASSLGESSNQPQHF

v_call: TRBV3-1/TRBV3-2
cdr3_length: 14
clone_size: .
d_call: .
j_call: TRBJ2-3
cdr3_nt: TGTGCCAGCAGCCAAGACGCCAGCACAGATACGCAGTATTTT
cdr3_aa: CASSQDASTDTQYF

v_call: TRBV5-1
cdr3_length: 15
clone_size: once
d_call: .
j_call: TRBJ1-1
cdr3_nt: TGCGCCAGCAGCCTCCTCCCAGGGCTGAACACTGAAGCTTTCTTT
cdr3_aa: CASSLLPGLNTEAFF

v_call: TRBV6-1
cdr3_length: 12
clone_size: .
d_call: .
j_call: TRBJ1-1
cdr3_nt: TGTGCCAGCAGTGAAGCGGGGGGTAGGGCTTTCTTT
cdr3_aa: CASSEAGGRAFF

v_call: TRBV5-8
cdr3_length: 13
clone_size: .
d_call: .
j_call: TRBJ2-3
cdr3_nt: TGTGCCAGCAGCTTTTATGGGGGAGATACGCAGTATTTT
cdr3_aa: CASSFYGGDTQYF

v_call: TRBV29-1
cdr3_length: 11
clone_size: .
d_call: .
j_call: TRBJ2-7
cdr3_nt: TGCAGCGTTGCGAGCAGCTCGGAGCAGTACTTC
cdr3_aa: CSVASSSEQYF

v_call: TRBV6-6
cdr3_length: 13
clone_size: .
d_call: .
j_call: TRBJ2-1
cdr3_nt: TGTGCCAGCAGTAACATGAAGTACAATGAGCAGTTCTTC
cdr3_aa: CASSNMKYNEQFF

v_call: TRBV19
cdr3_length: 16
clone_size: .
d_call: TRBD1
j_call: TRBJ1-5
cdr3_nt: TGTGCCAGTAGTATCCAACAGGGGGCCGGCAATCAGCCCCAGCATTTT
cdr3_aa: CASSIQQGAGNQPQHF

v_call: TRBV28
cdr3_length: 16
clone_size: .
d_call: TRBD2
j_call: TRBJ2-5
cdr3_nt: TGTGCCAGCAGTTTATTGGCGGCGGGAGCCCAAGAGACCCAGTACTTC
cdr3_aa: CASSLLAAGAQETQYF

v_call: TRBV7-7
cdr3_length: 14
clone_size: .
d_call: TRBD1
j_call: TRBJ2-5
cdr3_nt: TGTGCCAGCAGCAGGGGACAGGGTGAGGAGACCCAGTACTTC
cdr3_aa: CASSRGQGEETQYF

v_call: TRBV15
cdr3_length: 16
clone_size: .
d_call: .
j_call: TRBJ1-1
cdr3_nt: TGTGCCACCAGCAGAGATCCACGGGGGACCAACACTGAAGCTTTCTTT
cdr3_aa: CATSRDPRGTNTEAFF

v_call: TRBV28
cdr3_length: 18
clone_size: .
d_call: TRBD1
j_call: TRBJ1-5
cdr3_nt: TGTGCCAGCAGTTGGGCCTCCGGGACAGGGATTAGCAATCAGCCCCAGCATTTT
cdr3_aa: CASSWASGTGISNQPQHF

v_call: TRBV6-2/TRBV6-3
cdr3_length: 17
clone_size: .
d_call: TRBD1
j_call: TRBJ1-1
cdr3_nt: TGTGCCAGCAGTTATGAAGGGACAGGCCTCATGAACACTGAAGCTTTCTTT
cdr3_aa: CASSYEGTGLMNTEAFF

v_call: TRBV5-1
cdr3_length: 14
clone_size: .
d_call: .
j_call: TRBJ2-5
cdr3_nt: TGCGCCAGCAGCTTGCATTCAGGGTTAGAGACCCAGTACTTC
cdr3_aa: CASSLHSGLETQYF

v_call: TRBV6-5
cdr3_length: 14
clone_size: once
d_call: .
j_call: TRBJ2-3
cdr3_nt: TGTGCCAGCAGTACCCGGACTAGCACAGATACGCAGTATTTT
cdr3_aa: CASSTRTSTDTQYF

v_call: TRBV28
cdr3_length: 15
clone_size: .
d_call: .
j_call: TRBJ1-5
cdr3_nt: TGTGCCAGCAGTTATGGGGTTGAAAGCAATCAGCCCCAGCATTTT
cdr3_aa: CASSYGVESNQPQHF

v_call: TRBV28
cdr3_length: 15
clone_size: once
d_call: TRBD2
j_call: TRBJ2-3
cdr3_nt: TGTGCCAGCAGTTTAAGCGGGGTCGGGCCAGATACGCAGTATTTT
cdr3_aa: CASSLSGVGPDTQYF

v_call: TRBV6-5
cdr3_length: 13
clone_size: .
d_call: .
j_call: TRBJ1-2
cdr3_nt: TGTGCCAGCAGGGACGGACTTAACTATGGCTACACCTTC
cdr3_aa: CASRDGLNYGYTF

v_call: TRBV7-9
cdr3_length: 15
clone_size: .
d_call: .
j_call: TRBJ1-1
cdr3_nt: TGTGCCAGCAGTTATACCCGGGACGGGAACACTGAAGCTTTCTTT
cdr3_aa: CASSYTRDGNTEAFF

v_call: TRBV12-3/TRBV12-4
cdr3_length: 12
clone_size: .
d_call: .
j_call: TRBJ1-1
cdr3_nt: TGTGCCAGCAGTATTCAGGGTACTGAAGCTTTCTTT
cdr3_aa: CASSIQGTEAFF

v_call: TRBV7-2
cdr3_length: 15
clone_size: .
d_call: TRBD2
j_call: TRBJ2-7
cdr3_nt: TGTGCCAGCAGCCCCACGGCGGGGGAGCAATACGAGCAGTACTTC
cdr3_aa: CASSPTAGEQYEQYF

v_call: TRBV10-3
cdr3_length: 15
clone_size: .
d_call: .
j_call: TRBJ1-5
cdr3_nt: TGTGCCATCAGTGAGGATCAGGGGCAAAATCAGCCCCAGCATTTT
cdr3_aa: CAISEDQGQNQPQHF

v_call: TRBV11-2
cdr3_length: 11
clone_size: once
d_call: .
j_call: TRBJ1-1
cdr3_nt: TGTGCCAGCAGCTTAGGGGGCGAGGCTTTCTTT
cdr3_aa: CASSLGGEAFF